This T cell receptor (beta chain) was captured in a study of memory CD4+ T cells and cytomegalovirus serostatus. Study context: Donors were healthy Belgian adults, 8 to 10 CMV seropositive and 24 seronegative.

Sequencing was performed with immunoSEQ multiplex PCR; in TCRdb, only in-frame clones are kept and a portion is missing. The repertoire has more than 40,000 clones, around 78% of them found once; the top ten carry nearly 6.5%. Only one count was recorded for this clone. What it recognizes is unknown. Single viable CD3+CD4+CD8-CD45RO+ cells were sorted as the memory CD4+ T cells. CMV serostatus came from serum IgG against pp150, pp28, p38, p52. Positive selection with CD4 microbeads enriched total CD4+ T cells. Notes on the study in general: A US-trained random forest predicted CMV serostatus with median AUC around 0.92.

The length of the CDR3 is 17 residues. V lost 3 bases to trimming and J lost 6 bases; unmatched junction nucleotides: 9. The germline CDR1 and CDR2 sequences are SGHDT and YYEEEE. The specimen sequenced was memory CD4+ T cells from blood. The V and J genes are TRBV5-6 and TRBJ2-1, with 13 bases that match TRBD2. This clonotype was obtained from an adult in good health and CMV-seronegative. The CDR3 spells CASSSWTSGSRRNEQFF. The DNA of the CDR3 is TGTGCCAGCAGCTCGTGGACTAGCGGGAGTAGGCGCAATGAGCAGTTCTTC.